This T cell receptor (beta chain) appears in the sequencing data of a study of cytomegalovirus exposure and HLA in healthy donors. Study-level results: Accounts indicate the classifier identified cytomegalovirus status with strong specificity and sensitivity. In vitro experiments confirmed that three CMV-associated chains were specific for CMV antigens. The TCR clusters that emerged in the first cohort tended, a later analysis found, to co-occur in the approximately 120 validation repertoires.

Concerning this clone: The antigen remains undetermined.

The method was immunoSEQ multiplex PCR; TCRdb's version includes in-frame clones alone and lacks a portion of them. Counted here are 120,000 or so clones, about 92% occurring once; the ten biggest clones make up about 1.9%. The sample taken for sequencing was PBMCs. The TCR sequence derives from a woman aged 18 to 35 in good health and CMV-seronegative.

The CDR3 here is CASTYETGGVDEQFF. The CDR3 nucleotides read TGTGCCAGCACCTACGAGACAGGGGGCGTCGATGAGCAGTTCTTC. V and J are TRBV7-2 and TRBJ2-1; 10 nucleotides agree with TRBD1. J was trimmed by 8 bases and V by 7 bases; bases with no gene match: 11. Germline V gene data show CDR1 as SGHTA and CDR2 as FQGNSA. The CDR3 has 15 amino acids.